A few counts support the clone carrying this T cell receptor beta chain. The data are from a study of CD8+CD57+ T cells in acquired aplastic anemia. Overall study: Researchers reported that healthy donors averaged approximately 10 million reads for CD4+ cells.

TCR beta VDJ combinations and CDR3 sequences were profiled from genomic DNA. TCRdb recomputed calls from the reads with MiXCR, one row per CDR3 protein. Among fewer than 250,000 distinct CDR3 sequences listed, about half were seen once. CDR1 is DFQATT, CDR2 SNEGSKA, per germline (reference sequence). The CDR3 extends over 16 amino acids. V was pared by 5 bases and J by 7 bases, with 23 bases between. The sequenced sample was sorted CD4+, CD8+, or CD8+CD57+ T cells (not recorded which) from PBMCs. The sequence was obtained from a human donor in good health, serving as a control. The chain combines TRBV20-1 with TRBJ1-4, with D possibly being TRBD1 (6 bases). CDR3 nucleotides: TGCAGTGCTGCCCGAGGGAGGGGGGGGGATGGTGAAAAACTGTTTTTT. This translates into CSAARGRGGDGEKLFF.